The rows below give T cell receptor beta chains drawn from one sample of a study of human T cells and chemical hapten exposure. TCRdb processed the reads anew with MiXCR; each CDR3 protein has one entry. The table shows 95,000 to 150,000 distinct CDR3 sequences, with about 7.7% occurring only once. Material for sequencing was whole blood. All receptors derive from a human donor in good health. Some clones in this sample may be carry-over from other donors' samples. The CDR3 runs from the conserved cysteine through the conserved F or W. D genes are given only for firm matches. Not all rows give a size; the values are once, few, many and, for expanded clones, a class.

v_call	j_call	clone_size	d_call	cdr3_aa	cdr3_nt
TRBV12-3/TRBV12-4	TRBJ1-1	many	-	CASSPQRGAEAFF	TGTGCCAGCAGCCCCCAACGGGGGGCTGAAGCTTTCTTT
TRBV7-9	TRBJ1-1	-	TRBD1	CASSYRGGRDTEAFF	TGTGCCAGCAGTTATCGAGGGGGCAGGGACACTGAAGCTTTCTTT
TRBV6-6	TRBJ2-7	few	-	CASSYSTEMAGWGSYEQYF	TGTGCCAGCAGTTACTCGACGGAAATGGCGGGATGGGGGTCCTACGAGCAGTACTTC
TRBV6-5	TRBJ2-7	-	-	CASSYGESYEQYF	TGTGCCAGCAGTTACGGGGAGTCCTACGAGCAGTACTTC
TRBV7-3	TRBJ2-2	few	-	CASSLKFFQIQMHRPNTGELFF	TGTGCCAGCAGCTTAAAGTTTTTTCAGATTCAAATGCACAGACCTAACACCGGGGAGCTGTTTTTT
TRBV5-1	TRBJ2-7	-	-	CASSPKAREGISAYF	TGCGCCAGCAGCCCAAAGGCCAGGGAAGGGATATCGGCCTACTTC
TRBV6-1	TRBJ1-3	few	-	CASSDGRTGNTIYF	TGTGCCAGCAGTGACGGCAGAACTGGAAACACCATATATTTT
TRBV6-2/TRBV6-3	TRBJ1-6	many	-	CASRWLQNSPLHF	TGTGCCAGCAGGTGGCTCCAAAATTCACCCCTCCACTTT
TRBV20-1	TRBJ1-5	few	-	CSASGTSNQPQHF	TGCAGTGCTTCGGGGACTAGCAATCAGCCCCAGCATTTT
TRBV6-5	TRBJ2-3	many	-	CATSDSRHTDTQYF	TGTGCCACCTCGGACTCTCGCCACACAGATACGCAGTATTTT
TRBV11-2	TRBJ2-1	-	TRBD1	CVSSAGTGSYNEQFF	TGTGTCAGCAGTGCCGGGACAGGGTCCTACAATGAGCAGTTCTTC
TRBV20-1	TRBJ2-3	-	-	CSADSGSSTDTQYF	TGCAGTGCTGATAGCGGCTCTAGCACAGATACGCAGTATTTT
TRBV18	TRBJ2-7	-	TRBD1	CASSPADRGHEQYF	TGTGCCAGCTCACCAGCCGACAGGGGCCACGAGCAGTACTTC
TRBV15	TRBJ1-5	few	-	CATSRDGDSINQPQHF	TGTGCCACCAGCAGAGATGGAGACAGTATTAATCAGCCCCAGCATTTT
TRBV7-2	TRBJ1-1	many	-	CASSSQGMNTEAFF	TGTGCCAGCAGCTCCCAGGGGATGAACACTGAAGCTTTCTTT
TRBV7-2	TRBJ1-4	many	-	CASSSQIQATNEKLFF	TGTGCCAGCAGCTCTCAAATCCAAGCAACTAATGAAAAACTGTTTTTT
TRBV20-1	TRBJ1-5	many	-	CSALDSFNQPQHF	TGCAGTGCTTTGGACAGTTTCAATCAGCCCCAGCATTTT
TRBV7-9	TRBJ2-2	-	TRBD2	CASSLSIRGPLAENTGELFF	TGTGCCAGCAGCTTAAGCATACGGGGGCCACTAGCGGAGAACACCGGGGAGCTGTTTTTT
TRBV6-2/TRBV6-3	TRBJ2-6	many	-	CAVPRGPGTGSGANVLTF	TGTGCCGTGCCGCGGGGTCCCGGTACTGGGTCTGGGGCCAACGTCCTGACTTTC
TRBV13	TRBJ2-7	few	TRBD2	CASSARTSSEQYF	TGTGCCAGCAGCGCCCGGACTAGCAGCGAGCAGTACTTC
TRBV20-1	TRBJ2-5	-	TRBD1	CSANQGAETQYF	TGCAGTGCAAATCAGGGGGCGGAGACCCAGTACTTC
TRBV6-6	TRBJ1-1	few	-	CASRQGGGTEAFF	TGTGCCAGCAGACAGGGTGGAGGGACTGAAGCTTTCTTT
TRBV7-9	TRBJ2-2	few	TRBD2	CASSRRLAENTGELFF	TGTGCCAGCAGCCGCAGACTAGCGGAGAACACCGGGGAGCTGTTTTTT
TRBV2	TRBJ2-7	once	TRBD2	CASTLAGGGYEQYF	TGTGCCAGCACACTAGCGGGAGGAGGGTACGAGCAGTACTTC
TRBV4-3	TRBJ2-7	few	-	CASSQGGAYEQYF	TGCGCCAGCAGCCAAGGAGGGGCCTACGAGCAGTACTTC
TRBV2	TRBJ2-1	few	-	CASSESESPIDNEQFF	TGTGCCAGCAGTGAATCTGAGAGTCCGATTGACAATGAGCAGTTCTTC
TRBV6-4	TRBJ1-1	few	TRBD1	CASRETGEDEAFF	TGTGCCAGCAGAGAGACAGGGGAGGATGAAGCTTTCTTT
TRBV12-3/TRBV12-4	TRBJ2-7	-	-	CASSLWVNEQYF	TGTGCCAGCAGTTTATGGGTGAACGAGCAGTACTTC
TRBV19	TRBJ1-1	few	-	CASSPSPFRDPTTEAFF	TGTGCCAGTAGTCCAAGCCCCTTCCGGGACCCCACGACTGAAGCTTTCTTT
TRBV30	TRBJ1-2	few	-	CAWSVTDSYGYTF	TGTGCCTGGAGTGTAACAGATTCCTATGGCTACACCTTC
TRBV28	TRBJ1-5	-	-	CASSFRGPGQPQHF	TGTGCCAGCAGTTTCCGAGGGCCCGGGCAGCCCCAGCATTTT
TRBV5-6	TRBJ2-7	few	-	CASSQVTPTYEQYF	TGTGCCAGCAGCCAAGTCACTCCTACCTACGAGCAGTACTTC
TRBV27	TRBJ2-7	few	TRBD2	CASGRSGRALDEQYF	TGTGCCAGCGGACGTAGCGGGAGGGCCCTCGACGAGCAGTACTTC
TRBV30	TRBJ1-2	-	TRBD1	CAWSVAGGGYGYTF	TGTGCCTGGAGTGTAGCAGGGGGCGGCTATGGCTACACCTTC
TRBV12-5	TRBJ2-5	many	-	CASGNRGKETQYF	TGTGCTAGTGGCAATCGGGGGAAAGAGACCCAGTACTTC
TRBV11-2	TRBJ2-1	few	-	CASSLEGTVLYNEQFF	TGTGCCAGCAGCTTAGAAGGGACTGTACTCTACAATGAGCAGTTCTTC
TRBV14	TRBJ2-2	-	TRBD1	CASSPTGAHAGELFF	TGTGCCAGCAGCCCTACAGGGGCCCACGCCGGGGAGCTGTTTTTT
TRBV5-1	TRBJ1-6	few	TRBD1	CASSLATGDPSPLHF	TGCGCCAGCAGCTTGGCGACAGGGGACCCTTCACCCCTCCACTTT
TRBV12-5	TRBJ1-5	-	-	CASGLGRSNQPQHF	TGTGCTAGTGGTTTGGGACGGAGCAATCAGCCCCAGCATTTT
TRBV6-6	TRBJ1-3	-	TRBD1	CASSYSTGLSGNTIYF	TGTGCCAGCAGTTACTCGACAGGGCTCTCTGGAAACACCATATATTTT
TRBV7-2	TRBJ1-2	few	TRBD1	CASSLEGYGTAYGYTF	TGTGCCAGCAGCTTAGAGGGGTACGGGACAGCCTATGGCTACACCTTC
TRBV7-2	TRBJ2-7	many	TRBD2	CASSLGRDYSYEQYF	TGTGCCAGCAGCTTAGGTCGGGACTACTCCTACGAGCAGTACTTC
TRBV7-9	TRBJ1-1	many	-	CASSLNGDTEAFF	TGTGCCAGCAGCTTGAATGGGGACACTGAAGCTTTCTTT
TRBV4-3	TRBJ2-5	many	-	CASSQDSRRRETQYF	TGCGCCAGCAGCCAAGATAGTAGGCGGAGAGAGACCCAGTACTTC
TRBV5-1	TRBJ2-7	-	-	CASRLITGPAPYEQYF	TGCGCCAGCAGATTGATCACCGGGCCTGCCCCCTACGAGCAGTACTTC
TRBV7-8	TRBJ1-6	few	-	CASSLLDSPLHF	TGTGCCAGCAGCTTACTTGATTCACCCCTCCACTTT